This T cell receptor beta chain is from a study of regulatory T cells in long-lasting Graves disease. On the study more broadly: Under 3 months of antithyroid drugs had been taken by newly diagnosed Graves' patients.

Noted time point: newly diagnosed GD, antithyroid drugs for less than 3 months. Isolated PBMC RNA provided the starting material for the TCR library. V was pared by 4 bases and J by 1 base, with 6 bases of the junction left unmatched. Looked up from germline, CDR1 is SGHRS and CDR2 is YFSETQ. The CDR3 sequence is 16 residues long. This clonotype was seen many times. Both iRepertoire HTBI primers and Arm-PCR of CDR3 regions were used to build the TCR beta libraries. TCRdb re-analysed the multiplex PCR reads in MiXCR, keeping a single row per CDR3 protein. The profile shows about 470,000 distinct CDR3 sequences, 14% to 15% of them singletons. Separately, the same data were catalogued under a study of T cells in Graves' hyperthyroidism and ophthalmopathy. That paper notes: Researchers found most expanded thyroid clonotypes above 0.001 in blood as well.

The sequence was collected from a woman aged 30 to 39 with Graves disease. The V and J genes are TRBV5-1 and TRBJ2-1; 9 nucleotides match TRBD1. The specimen was peripheral blood mononuclear cells (PBMCs), collected at new diagnosis, from a patient treated with antithyroid drugs. CDR3 sequence reads: CASSGGTGWSYNEQFF. The DNA for the CDR3 is TGCGCCAGCAGCGGGGGGACAGGGTGGTCCTACAATGAGCAGTTCTTC.